A selection of T cell receptor beta chains follows, all from one sample in a study of blood T cell repertoires in COVID-19. Profiled with immunoSEQ multiplex PCR; TCRdb holds only in-frame clones, not every one. Of about 160,000 clones detected, 85% appear once; the ten largest clones hold less than 3.5%. The material sequenced was peripheral blood. These receptors came from a human donor with acute or convalescent COVID-19. The donor label of this sample is uncertain. Both conserved end residues are part of each CDR3. D genes are given only for firm matches. The listing skips clone size in some rows; elsewhere it reads once, few, many or a size class.

d_call cdr3_length j_call clone_size v_call cdr3_aa cdr3_nt
TRBD1 16 TRBJ2-7 NA TRBV5-1 CASSSMPPGQGSEQYF TGCGCCAGCAGCTCAATGCCTCCGGGACAGGGATCCGAGCAGTACTTC
NA 16 TRBJ1-5 NA TRBV6-2/TRBV6-3 CASSPRLNLVNQPQHF TGTGCCAGCAGCCCTAGACTCAATTTAGTCAATCAGCCCCAGCATTTT
NA 13 TRBJ1-6 once TRBV6-5 CASSYSPDSPLHF TGTGCCAGCAGTTACTCCCCCGATTCACCCCTCCACTTT
TRBD1 18 TRBJ1-5 NA TRBV18 CASSPLPGQGDSNQPQHF TGTGCCAGCTCACCCTTACCGGGACAGGGGGATAGCAATCAGCCCCAGCATTTT
NA 15 TRBJ2-1 NA TRBV11-2 CASSLVTDSYNEQFF TGTGCCAGCAGCTTAGTGACAGACTCCTACAATGAGCAGTTCTTC
NA 13 TRBJ2-7 NA TRBV9 CASSASSSDEQYF TGTGCCAGCAGCGCATCCTCTAGCGACGAGCAGTACTTC
TRBD1 14 TRBJ2-1 NA TRBV2 CASSVQGAGSEQFF TGTGCCAGCAGTGTACAGGGGGCTGGTAGTGAGCAGTTCTTC
NA 14 TRBJ1-2 once TRBV18 CASSPEGGGYGYTF TGTGCCAGCTCCCCCGAAGGGGGGGGCTATGGCTACACCTTC
TRBD1 17 TRBJ1-5 NA TRBV10-3 CAISETQNRDRGGPQHF TGTGCCATCAGTGAGACCCAAAACCGGGACAGGGGGGGGCCCCAGCATTTT
NA 13 TRBJ1-2 NA TRBV18 CASSTAKAGGYTF TGTGCCAGCTCAACCGCCAAGGCGGGTGGCTACACCTTC
TRBD1 15 TRBJ2-2 NA TRBV5-4 CASSVDRGSAGELFF TGTGCCAGCAGCGTCGACAGGGGGTCCGCCGGGGAGCTGTTTTTT
TRBD1 15 TRBJ2-7 NA TRBV6-5 CASKRQGQGLSEQYF TGTGCCAGCAAAAGACAGGGACAGGGTTTAAGCGAGCAGTACTTC
NA 18 TRBJ1-1 NA TRBV3-1/TRBV3-2 CASSQATAGGVRNTEAFF TGTGCCAGCAGCCAAGCGACAGCGGGGGGTGTAAGAAACACTGAAGCTTTCTTT
TRBD2 14 TRBJ2-3 NA TRBV6-5 CASRLAGPIDTQYF TGTGCCAGCAGGCTAGCGGGGCCCATCGATACGCAGTATTTT
TRBD1 14 TRBJ1-2 NA TRBV19 CASGKGQGNYGYTF TGTGCCAGCGGGAAGGGACAGGGGAACTATGGCTACACCTTC
NA 15 TRBJ1-5 NA TRBV27 CASSSRGIGNQPQHF TGTGCCAGCAGTTCCAGGGGAATAGGGAATCAGCCCCAGCATTTT
NA 15 TRBJ1-3 NA TRBV5-1 CASSLVGVSGNTIYF TGCGCCAGCAGCTTGGTGGGCGTTTCTGGAAACACCATATATTTT
TRBD1 16 TRBJ1-6 few TRBV9 CASSVEPGQYNSPLHF TGTGCCAGCAGCGTAGAGCCGGGACAGTATAATTCACCCCTCCACTTT
TRBD2 20 TRBJ2-3 NA TRBV7-6 CASAFPLGLAGGYLTDTQYF TGTGCCAGCGCCTTCCCCCTGGGGCTAGCGGGGGGTTACCTCACAGATACGCAGTATTTT
NA 13 TRBJ2-7 NA TRBV2 CASSEQGFAEQYF TGTGCCAGCAGTGAACAGGGTTTCGCCGAGCAGTACTTC
TRBD1 13 TRBJ1-4 NA TRBV2 CATQDRASEKLFF TGTGCCACCCAGGACAGGGCCAGTGAAAAACTGTTTTTT
NA 14 TRBJ2-2 NA TRBV2 CASDRSFNTGELFF TGTGCCAGCGACAGGTCCTTTAACACCGGGGAGCTGTTTTTT
TRBD1 15 TRBJ2-5 NA TRBV9 CASSVSGQSGETQYF TGTGCCAGCAGCGTATCGGGACAGTCAGGAGAGACCCAGTACTTC
NA 16 TRBJ2-6 NA TRBV7-2 CASSFRPRAGANVLTF TGTGCCAGCAGCTTCCGTCCCCGGGCTGGGGCCAACGTCCTGACTTTC
NA 15 TRBJ2-2 NA TRBV28 CASSLMRLNTGELFF TGTGCCAGCAGTTTAATGCGACTGAACACCGGGGAGCTGTTTTTT
NA 14 TRBJ1-2 few TRBV9 CASSSRRGGYGYTF TGTGCCAGCAGCTCCCGTAGAGGGGGCTATGGCTACACCTTC
NA 15 TRBJ1-5 NA TRBV18 CASSPAGDSNQPQHF TGTGCCAGCTCCCCGGCGGGGGATAGCAATCAGCCCCAGCATTTT
NA 12 TRBJ1-2 NA TRBV6-1 CASSEVSSGYTF TGTGCCAGCAGTGAAGTTTCGAGTGGCTACACCTTC
NA 13 TRBJ2-7 NA TRBV27 CASSLQFVDEQYF TGTGCCAGCAGTTTACAGTTCGTCGACGAGCAGTACTTC
TRBD2 18 TRBJ2-3 once TRBV7-3 CASSLGGISGGAADTQYF TGTGCCAGCAGCTTAGGCGGTATCAGCGGGGGGGCCGCAGATACGCAGTATTTT
TRBD2 13 TRBJ2-7 NA TRBV6-6 CASSDRDYYEQYF TGTGCCAGCAGTGACCGGGACTACTACGAGCAGTACTTC
TRBD1 14 TRBJ1-1 NA TRBV7-8 CAIQGQGMYTEAFF TGTGCGATCCAGGGACAGGGGATGTACACTGAAGCTTTCTTT
NA 13 TRBJ1-6 NA TRBV28 CASKGLVNSPLHF TGTGCCAGCAAGGGGCTTGTTAATTCACCCCTCCACTTT
NA 14 TRBJ1-5 NA TRBV18 CASSPLVGDQPQHF TGTGCCAGCTCACCGCTCGTAGGGGATCAGCCCCAGCATTTT
NA 18 TRBJ2-2 NA TRBV5-4 CASSPRGRGGTNTGELFF TGTGCCAGCAGCCCCAGGGGGCGCGGGGGTACGAACACCGGGGAGCTGTTTTTT
NA 16 TRBJ1-6 NA TRBV7-3 CASSRGSVAYNSPLHF TGTGCCAGCAGCCGAGGTTCAGTAGCGTATAATTCACCCCTCCACTTT
NA 16 TRBJ1-3 NA TRBV18 CASSPSVRASGNTIYF TGTGCCAGCTCACCATCCGTGAGGGCGTCTGGAAACACCATATATTTT
NA 13 TRBJ1-5 NA TRBV6-5 CASSYGQLQPQHF TGTGCCAGCAGTTACGGACAGCTTCAGCCCCAGCATTTT
NA 15 TRBJ1-5 NA TRBV9 CASSVDPLGNQPQHF TGTGCCAGCAGCGTAGATCCTTTAGGCAATCAGCCCCAGCATTTT
NA 14 TRBJ1-2 NA TRBV5-5 CASSQGGRSYGYTF TGTGCCAGCTCCCAAGGAGGGAGGTCCTATGGCTACACCTTC
NA 15 TRBJ1-5 once TRBV30 CAWSEGQGPQEPQHF TGTGCCTGGAGTGAGGGGCAGGGCCCCCAGGAGCCCCAGCATTTT
NA 13 TRBJ1-2 NA TRBV6-5 CASSQAPDYGYTF TGTGCCAGCAGCCAAGCACCTGACTATGGCTACACCTTC
NA 12 TRBJ1-5 NA TRBV7-2 CASSLDRQPQHF TGTGCCAGCAGCTTAGATCGTCAGCCCCAGCATTTT
NA 13 TRBJ2-5 NA TRBV2 CASSDSRGQTQYF TGTGCCAGCAGTGATAGCAGGGGTCAGACCCAGTACTTC
TRBD1 14 TRBJ1-1 NA TRBV7-2 CASSQDRARTEAFF TGTGCCAGCAGCCAGGACAGGGCGAGGACTGAAGCTTTCTTT
TRBD2 16 TRBJ2-1 few TRBV24-1 CATSDPASGSYNEQFF TGTGCCACCAGTGACCCCGCTAGCGGATCCTACAATGAGCAGTTCTTC
TRBD1 13 TRBJ1-2 few TRBV27 CASSLPTGRGYTF TGTGCCAGCAGTCTCCCGACAGGGAGAGGCTACACCTTC
TRBD1 15 TRBJ1-1 NA TRBV6-5 CASSYEGTANTEAFF TGTGCCAGCAGTTACGAAGGGACAGCTAACACTGAAGCTTTCTTT